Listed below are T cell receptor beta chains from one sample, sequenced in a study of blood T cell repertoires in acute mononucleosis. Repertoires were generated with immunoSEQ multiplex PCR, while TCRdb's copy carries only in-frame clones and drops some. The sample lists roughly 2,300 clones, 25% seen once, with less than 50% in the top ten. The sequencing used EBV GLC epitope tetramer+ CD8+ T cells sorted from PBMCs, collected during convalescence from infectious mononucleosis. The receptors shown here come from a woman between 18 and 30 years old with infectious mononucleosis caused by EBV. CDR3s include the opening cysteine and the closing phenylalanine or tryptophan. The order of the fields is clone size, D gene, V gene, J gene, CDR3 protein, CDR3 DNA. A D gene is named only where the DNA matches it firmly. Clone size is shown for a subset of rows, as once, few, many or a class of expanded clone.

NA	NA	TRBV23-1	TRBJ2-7	CASSQRGLESYEQYF	TGCGCCAGCAGTCAACGGGGACTTGAATCCTACGAGCAGTACTTC
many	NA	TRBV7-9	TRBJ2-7	CASSLFSASYEQYF	TGTGCCAGCAGTTTATTTTCCGCTTCCTACGAGCAGTACTTC
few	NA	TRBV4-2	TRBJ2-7	CASSYSPRDPAYEQYF	TGTGCCAGCAGTTACTCGCCCCGGGACCCAGCCTACGAGCAGTACTTC
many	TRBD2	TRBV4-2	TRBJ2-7	CASSLGLAGVGYEQYF	TGTGCCAGCAGCTTGGGACTAGCGGGAGTAGGGTACGAGCAGTACTTC
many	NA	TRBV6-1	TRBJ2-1	CASSDPGNEQFF	TGTGCCAGCAGTGATCCGGGCAATGAGCAGTTCTTC
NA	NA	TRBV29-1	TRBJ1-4	CSVGSGVTNEKLFF	TGCAGCGTTGGGTCCGGTGTAACTAATGAAAAACTGTTTTTT
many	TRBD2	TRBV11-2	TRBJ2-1	CASSTGLAGKSSYNEQFF	TGTGCCAGCAGCACTGGACTAGCGGGAAAAAGCTCCTACAATGAGCAGTTCTTC
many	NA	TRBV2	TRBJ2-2	CASSYSVTDTGELFF	TGTGCCAGCAGTTACTCGGTGACAGACACCGGGGAGCTGTTTTTT
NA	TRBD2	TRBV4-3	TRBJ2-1	CASSQSWEGSGLFSVNNEQFF	TGCGCCAGCAGTCAATCGTGGGAGGGGAGCGGGTTATTTTCCGTTAACAATGAGCAGTTCTTC
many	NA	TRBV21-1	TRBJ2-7	CASSLGLAGVGYEQYF	TGTGCCAGCAGCTTGGGACTAGCGGGAGTAGGGTACGAGCAGTACTTC
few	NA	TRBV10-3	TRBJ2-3	CASSLIQGSQYTDTQYF	TGTGCCAGCAGTTTGATCCAGGGATCCCAATACACAGATACGCAGTATTTT
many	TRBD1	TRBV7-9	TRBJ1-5	CASSKKNRGRQPQHF	TGTGCCAGCAGCAAAAAGAACAGGGGGAGGCAGCCCCAGCATTTT
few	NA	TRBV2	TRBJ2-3	CASSNSGRGSDTQYFF	NA
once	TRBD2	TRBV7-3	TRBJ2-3	CASSRTSLAGGLHTQYF	TGTGCCAGCAGCCGAACTTCACTCGCGGGGGGGCTTCATACGCAGTATTTT
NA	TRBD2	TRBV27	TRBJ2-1	CASSFHRLAGGNNEQFF	TGTGCCAGCAGCTTCCACCGACTAGCGGGGGGAAACAATGAGCAGTTCTTC
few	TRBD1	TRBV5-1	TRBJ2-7	CASSLGQGPSYEQYF	TGCGCCAGCAGCTTGGGACAGGGGCCATCCTACGAGCAGTACTTC
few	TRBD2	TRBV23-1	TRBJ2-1	CASSAIGTSGYNEQFF	TGTGCCAGCAGCGCGATTGGGACTAGCGGATACAATGAGCAGTTCTTC
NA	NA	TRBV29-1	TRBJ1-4	CIVWSGGTNEKLFF	TGCATCGTTTGGTCCGGGGGAACTAATGAAAAACTGTTTTTT
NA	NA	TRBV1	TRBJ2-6	CTSSCRSCAQSRANVLTF	TGCACCAGCAGTTGTCGTAGTTGTGCACAAAGTCGGGCCAACGTCCTGACTTTC
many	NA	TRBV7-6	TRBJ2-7	CASSLSFSYEQYF	TGTGCCAGCAGCTTAAGTTTCAGCTACGAGCAGTACTTC
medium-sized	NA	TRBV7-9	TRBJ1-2	CASSSFQGNYGYTF	TGTGCCAGCAGCTCGTTCCAGGGAAACTATGGCTACACCTTC
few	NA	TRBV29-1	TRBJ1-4	CSVVSGLTNEKLFF	TGCAGCGTTGTGTCCGGGTTAACTAATGAAAAACTGTTTTTT
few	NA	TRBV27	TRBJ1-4	CASSFGEKLFF	TGTGCCAGCAGCTTCGGGGAAAAACTGTTTTTT
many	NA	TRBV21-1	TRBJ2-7	CASSLAWVAGGNEQYF	NA
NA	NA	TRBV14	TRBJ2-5	CASCQSPGGTQYF	TGTGCCAGCTGCCAATCGCCGGGTGGTACCCAGTACTTC
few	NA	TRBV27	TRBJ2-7	CARSSLGGGGRGQYF	TGTGCCCGCAGCTCCCTCGGGGGTGGGGGGCGGGGGCAGTACTTC
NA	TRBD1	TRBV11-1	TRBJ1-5	CASSLASRGQGNQPQHF	TGTGCCAGCAGCTTAGCGAGTAGGGGGCAAGGCAATCAGCCCCAGCATTTT
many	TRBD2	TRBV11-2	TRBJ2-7	CASSSLGGGWRGQYF	TGTGCCAGCAGCTCCCTCGGGGGAGGGTGGCGGGGGCAGTACTTC
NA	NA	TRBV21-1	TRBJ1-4	CASSFGEKLFF	TGTGCCAGCAGCTTCGGGGAAAAACTGTTTTTT
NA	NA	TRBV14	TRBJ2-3	CASQSPGGTQYF	TGTGCCAGCCAATCTCCAGGCGGGACGCAGTATTTT
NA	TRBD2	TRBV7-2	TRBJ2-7	CASSTGLAGFYEQYF	TGTGCCAGCAGCACTGGACTAGCGGGGTTCTACGAGCAGTACTTC
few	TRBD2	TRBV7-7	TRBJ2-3	CASSNSGRGSDTQYF	TGTGCCAGCAGTAATAGCGGGAGAGGCTCAGATACGCAGTATTTT
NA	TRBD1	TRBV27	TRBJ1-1	CASSLGAGGPYTEAF	TGTGCCAGCAGTTTAGGGGCAGGGGGCCCGTACACTGAAGCTTTT
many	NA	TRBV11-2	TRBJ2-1	CASSLSPPWWGYNEQFF	TGTGCCAGCAGTTTATCCCCGCCATGGTGGGGCTACAATGAGCAGTTCTTC
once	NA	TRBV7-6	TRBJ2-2	CASSLAGTRVTGELFFF	NA
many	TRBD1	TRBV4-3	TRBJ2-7	CASSLGQGASYEQYF	TGCGCCAGCAGCTTGGGACAGGGGGCCTCCTACGAGCAGTACTTC
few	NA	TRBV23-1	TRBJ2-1	CASNEPGDEQFF	TGCGCCAGCAACGAGCCAGGGGATGAGCAGTTCTTC
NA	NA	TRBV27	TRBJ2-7	CASSSLGGGGRGQYF	TGTGCCAGCAGCTCCCTCGGGGGTGGGGGGCGGGGGCAGTACTTC
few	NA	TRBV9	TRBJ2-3	CASGSRPDTQYF	TGTGCCAGCGGATCCCGCCCAGATACGCAGTATTTT
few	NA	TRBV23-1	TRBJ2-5	CASSRRRGVWLQETQYF	TGCGCCAGCAGTCGTCGTCGCGGGGTGTGGCTGCAAGAGACCCAGTACTTC